Following are 29 T cell receptor beta chains from one sample sequenced in a study of early T cells in non-severe SARS-CoV-2 infection. TCRdb itself ran the 5' RACE reads through MiXCR, one entry per CDR3 protein. The profile shows 65,000 to 85,000 distinct CDR3 sequences, around a tenth of them singletons. Sequencing used whole blood. The source is an adult who was a healthcare worker with PCR-confirmed SARS-CoV-2 infection or an uninfected control (not recorded which).

Regarding this clonotype: This may be a read error: a much more frequent sequence differs by one nucleotide. V and J are TRBV6-6 and TRBJ1-3; the D is unclear. The germline V gene encodes CDR1 MNHNY and CDR2 SVGAGI (reference sequence). The CDR3 contains 15 residues. CDR3 in amino acids: CASTTGYSSANTIYF. Here the CDR3 DNA reads TGTGCCAGCACTACCGGATACAGCTCTGCAAACACCATATATTTT.

This sequence joins TRBV11-2 and TRBJ2-1; TRBD2 is a possible D gene (6 bases). The CDR3 extends over 16 amino acids. Germline CDR1 is SGHAT and CDR2 is FQNNGV. Trimming shortened V by 5 bases and J by 4 bases, and 18 bases separated the two germline ends. The CDR3 sequence is CASSLRGAAGYNEQFF. DNA for the CDR3: TGTGCCAGCAGCCTTCGTGGGGCTGCGGGATACAATGAGCAGTTCTTC.

This rearrangement joins TRBV18 to TRBJ1-1; D may be TRBD1 (6 bases). The CDR3 spans 14 residues. Trimming cost V 5 bases and J 4 bases, with 14 bases left between them. Germline CDR1 reads KGHSH; CDR2 reads LQKENI. The CDR3 nucleotides are TGTGCCAGCTCATGGACTCAGGGGACCACTGAAGCTTTCTTT. The encoded protein is CASSWTQGTTEAFF.

The sample holds many counts of this clonotype. This chain connects TRBV21-1 to TRBJ2-7; the table's D call, TRBD2, has no DNA check behind it. TRBV21-1 constitutes a pseudogene. The CDR3 has 16 residues. The CDR3 nucleotides are TGTGCCAGCAGCACAACCTGGCCTCCCAGCTCCTACGAGCAGTACTTC. Translated: CASSTTWPPSSYEQYF.

This clonotype was found many times. This chain links TRBV18 with TRBJ1-3, with D unclear. V was clipped by 3 bases and J by 0 bases, with 12 bases between them. The CDR3 totals 16 residues. Germline values: CDR1 KGHSH, CDR2 LQKENI. CDR3 in amino acids: CASSPASRGSGNTIYF. The CDR3 DNA reads as TGTGCCAGCTCACCGGCGAGTCGGGGCTCTGGAAACACCATATATTTT.

This clonotype was recorded at least ten times. The genes are TRBV12-3 or TRBV12-4 and TRBJ2-2; TRBD2 matches 10 bases. The CDR3 runs to 16 residues. V gave up 6 bases and J gave up 8 bases; unmatched junction bases: 12. The DNA for the CDR3 is TGTGCCAGCAGCCCTGGCGGGGCGGGACTAGCGGGGGAGCTGTTTTTT. Its protein is CASSPGGAGLAGELFF.

The chain employs TRBV11-1 and TRBJ1-1; D remains ambiguous. The CDR3 is 14 amino acids. The V end lost 2 bases, the J end lost 4 bases, and 11 bases lay between the germline ends. CDR1 SGHAT and CDR2 FQDESV come from the germline V gene (reference sequence). The CDR3: CASSLSLAGTEAFF. The CDR3 DNA is TGTGCCAGCAGCTTATCGCTGGCGGGCACTGAAGCTTTCTTT.

This clonotype was detected many times. The chain recombines TRBV20-1 with TRBJ2-5, with D possibly matching TRBD2 (6 bases). This CDR3 contains 13 residues. Looked up from germline, CDR1 is DFQATT and CDR2 is SNEGSKA (reference sequence). V dropped 3 bases and J dropped 4 bases, with 12 bases sitting between them. For the CDR3, the DNA is TGCAGTGCTAGGCCCGGAGGGGCAGAGACCCAGTACTTC. Residues: CSARPGGAETQYF.

This clonotype came up many times. This rearrangement joins TRBV5-1 to TRBJ1-6, with unresolved D. CDR1 is SGHRS and CDR2 is YFSETQ in the germline V gene. CDR3 length: 14 amino acids. V was trimmed by 0 bases and J by 8 bases, leaving 9 bases between them. In DNA, the CDR3 is TGCGCCAGCAGCTTGGCCTTAGGAGATTCACCCCTCCACTTT. This gives the protein CASSLALGDSPLHF.

This clonotype was seen more than once but under ten times. The V and J genes are TRBV12-3 or TRBV12-4 and TRBJ1-1, with TRBD1 matching over 8 bases. CDR3 length: 14 amino acids. Losses at the gene ends were 3 bases for V and 4 bases for J; bases not matched to a gene: 4. The CDR3 sequence: CASSFGRGPTEAFF. The CDR3 DNA sequence: TGTGCCAGCAGTTTTGGCAGGGGGCCCACTGAAGCTTTCTTT.

Concerning this clonotype: A much more abundant neighbour one base away suggests this may be a read error. This likely comes from a read error, as the CDR3 has no conserved phenylalanine or tryptophan at its end. The rearrangement joins TRBV29-1 to TRBJ2-1; D uncertain. Trimming stripped 0 bases from V and 12 bases from J, with 9 bases between. This CDR3 has 11 residues. The germline CDR1 and CDR2 sequences are SQVTM and ANQGSEA. Written as DNA, the CDR3 is TGCAGCGTTGAAGATGCAACTCTGCAGTTCCTC. The encoded protein is CSVEDATLQFL.

Many counts were recorded for this clonotype. J is TRBJ2-5 and V is TRBV6-1; tentatively, D is TRBD1 (6 bases). V shed 4 bases and J shed 5 bases, with 14 bases lying between them. Germline V lookup: CDR1 MNHNS, CDR2 SASEGT. This CDR3 has 14 residues. CDR3: CASSVWDTEETQYF. In nucleotides, the CDR3 is TGTGCCAGCAGTGTTTGGGACACAGAGGAGACCCAGTACTTC.

The rearrangement links TRBV7-9 to TRBJ2-7, with TRBD2 as a possible D gene (6 bases). The CDR3 is 14 residues long. Germline loops: CDR1 SEHNR, CDR2 FQNEAQ (reference sequence). The germline V and J ends were trimmed by 1 base and 9 bases, with 16 bases remaining between them. Here the CDR3 reads CASSLEGTYSRQYF. CDR3 coding DNA: TGTGCCAGCAGCTTAGAGGGGACTTACTCGCGGCAGTACTTC.

This clonotype was recorded at least ten times. The chain uses TRBV6-2 or TRBV6-3 and TRBJ2-2; D not certain. V shed 6 bases and J shed 6 bases, with 8 bases lying between them. This CDR3 is 12 amino acids long. CDR1 and CDR2 from the germline V gene are MNHEY and SVGEGT. CDR3 residues: CASRADAGELFF. CDR3 DNA sequence: TGTGCCAGCAGGGCCGATGCCGGGGAGCTGTTTTTT.

This clonotype was detected ten times or more. The V and J genes are TRBV4-2 and TRBJ2-4; D uncertain. Germline V gene lookup returns CDR1 LGHNA and CDR2 YNFKEQ. The CDR3 has 18 amino acids. Trimming stripped 1 base from V and 0 bases from J, with 16 bases between. The CDR3 DNA reads TGTGCCAGCAGCCAAGGAACTGTAGGGCTTCTAGCCAAAAACATTCAGTACTTC. This encodes CASSQGTVGLLAKNIQYF.

This clonotype was recorded at least ten times. The CDR3 coding sequence is TGTGCCAGCAGCTTGGTCATTCCTCCCTACGAGCAGTACTTC. Residues: CASSLVIPPYEQYF. The chain joins TRBV5-6 to TRBJ2-7; the D is unclear. CDR1 is SGHDT, CDR2 YYEEEE, per germline. This CDR3 is built from 14 residues. The V end lost 0 bases, the J end lost 2 bases, and 9 bases lay between the germline ends. Full variable domain (remainder filled in from reference TRBV5-6 and TRBJ2-7): DAGVTQSPTHLIKTRGQQVTLRCSPKSGHDTVSWYQQALGQGPQFIFQYYEEEERQRGNFPDRFSGHQFPNYSSELNVNALLLGDSALYLCASSLVIPPYEQYFGPGTRLTVT.

This clonotype showed up many times. The chain couples TRBV6-5 to TRBJ1-1; the match to TRBD1 covers 10 bases. Per the germline V gene, CDR1 is MNHEY and CDR2 is SVGAGI. J was trimmed by 5 bases and V by 2 bases; bases with no gene match: 5. This CDR3 is 15 amino acids long. The CDR3 sequence: CASSYQGQGRTEAFF. The CDR3 coding sequence is TGTGCCAGCAGTTACCAGGGACAGGGGCGGACTGAAGCTTTCTTT.

The CDR3 reads CASSPRTSGVYEQYF. The CDR3 DNA sequence: TGTGCCAGCAGCCCTAGGACTAGCGGGGTCTACGAGCAGTACTTC. The gene calls are TRBV3-1 and TRBJ2-7, with TRBD2 matching 12 bases. The CDR3 contains 15 residues. Germline loops: CDR1 LGHDT, CDR2 YNNKEL (reference sequence). Trimming removed 4 bases from V and 3 bases from J; junction bases left unmatched: 4.

This clonotype was found many times. This chain joins TRBV6-5 and TRBJ2-7, with TRBD1 matching 12 bases. V shed 6 bases, J shed 5 bases, and the junction held 5 bases outside the gene matches. Germline CDR1 is MNHEY and CDR2 is SVGAGI. This CDR3 region has 14 residues. CDR3 protein: CASSRDRGPDEQYF. CDR3 sequence (DNA): TGTGCCAGCAGCCGGGACAGGGGGCCGGACGAGCAGTACTTC.

This clonotype came up many times. The chain is built from TRBV24-1 and TRBJ2-6, with no clear D. The CDR3 extends over 14 amino acids. Germline values: CDR1 KGHDR, CDR2 SFDVKD. V was clipped by 9 bases and J by 4 bases, with 12 bases between them. The CDR3 spells CATSPGSGANVLTF. For the CDR3, the DNA is TGTGCCACCTCCCCCGGGTCCGGGGCCAACGTCCTGACTTTC.

This clonotype was picked up many times. The chain employs TRBV29-1 and TRBJ2-3, with TRBD1 matching 10 bases. The CDR3 is 20 residues long. V was clipped by 8 bases and J by 6 bases; unmatched bases: 29. CDR1 is SQVTM and CDR2 is ANQGSEA in the germline V gene. In DNA form, the CDR3 reads TGCAGCCGTCCCGGTACTTATCCTCAACCGGGACAGGGGACGAGGGATACGCAGTATTTT. Its translation is CSRPGTYPQPGQGTRDTQYF.

This clonotype was counted at least ten times. The J gene is TRBJ2-5, the V gene TRBV19; tentatively, D is TRBD1 or TRBD2 (5 bases each). The germline V gene has CDR1 LNHDA and CDR2 SQIVND (reference sequence). The V end was cut by 9 bases, the J end by 2 bases, with 13 bases between. The CDR3 length is 13 residues. CDR3 nucleotide sequence: TGTGCCAGCGCCGAGGGGCAGCAAGAGACCCAGTACTTC. It codes for CASAEGQQETQYF. Variable domain in full (rest from reference TRBV19 and TRBJ2-5): DGGITQSPKYLFRKEGQNVTLSCEQNLNHDAMYWYRQDPGQGLRLIYYSQIVNDFQKGDIAEGYSVSREKKESFPLTVTSAQKNPTAFYLCASAEGQQETQYFGPGTRLLVL.

The sample holds a few counts of this clonotype. The chain recombines TRBV6-1 with TRBJ1-5; possibly TRBD1 for D (5 bases). V lost 6 bases to trimming and J lost 0 bases, with 9 bases between them. The CDR3 contains 14 residues. The germline V gene encodes CDR1 MNHNS and CDR2 SASEGT. In DNA form, the CDR3 reads TGTGCCAGCAGGAAACAGGATAGCAATCAGCCCCAGCATTTT. This encodes CASRKQDSNQPQHF.

This clonotype was seen many times. The chain joins TRBV11-2 to TRBJ2-3, with D uncertain. This CDR3 comprises 14 residues. Germline V gene sequence: CDR1 SGHAT, CDR2 FQNNGV. V lost 5 bases to trimming and J lost 2 bases, with 11 bases between them. As DNA, the CDR3 is TGTGCCAGCAGCCAAGCCGACCCCACAGATACGCAGTATTTT. Translation gives CASSQADPTDTQYF.

This clonotype has a handful of counts. For the CDR3, the DNA is TGCAGCGTTGAAGATCCCGGAGGTGGCTACACCTTC. Translation: CSVEDPGGGYTF. J is TRBJ1-2 and V is TRBV29-1; D uncertain. The length of the CDR3 is 12 residues. The germline gives CDR1 SQVTM, CDR2 ANQGSEA. V lost 0 bases and J 7 bases, leaving 9 bases between the germline ends. Full variable domain (missing parts from reference TRBV29-1 and TRBJ1-2): SAVISQKPSRDICQRGTSLTIQCQVDSQVTMMFWYRQQPGQSLTLIATANQGSEATYESGFVIDKFPISRPNLTFSTLTVSNMSPEDSSIYLCSVEDPGGGYTFGSGTRLTVV.

This clonotype was observed a few times. This chain connects TRBV7-9 to TRBJ1-3, with D maybe TRBD1 (5 bases). The CDR3 covers 15 residues. Looked up from germline, CDR1 is SEHNR and CDR2 is FQNEAQ (reference sequence). The CDR3 reads CGSALTVASGNTIYF. The CDR3 region has the DNA TGTGGCTCGGCGCTGACAGTCGCCTCTGGAAACACCATATATTTT.

This clonotype was picked up a small number of times. This sequence joins TRBV20-1 and TRBJ1-1; 8 nucleotides agree with TRBD1. Germline V gives CDR1 DFQATT, CDR2 SNEGSKA (reference sequence). The CDR3 totals 14 residues. The junction had 8 bases not matched to a gene; V was cut back by 5 bases and J by 3 bases. CDR3 sequence reads: CSAGTIRGHTEAFF. DNA of the CDR3: TGCAGTGCTGGGACAATCAGGGGGCACACTGAAGCTTTCTTT.

As regards this clonotype: With a much larger clone just one base away, this may be a read error. This chain connects TRBV25-1 to TRBJ1-1; possibly TRBD1 for D (6 bases). From germline, CDR1 is MGHDK and CDR2 SYGVNS. CDR3 length: 12 amino acids. Deletions cut 6 bases from V and 7 bases from J, with 12 bases between. The CDR3 is CASRQGSIEAFF. The CDR3 bases are TGTGCCAGCAGACAGGGCTCCATTGAAGCTTTCTTT.

This clonotype has ten or more counts. The chain combines TRBV12-3 or TRBV12-4 with TRBJ2-1; TRBD1 aligns across 8 bases. The V and J ends lost 4 bases and 9 bases, in that order; junction bases with no gene match: 11. This CDR3 has 15 amino acids. In DNA, the CDR3 is TGTGCCAGCAGTTCACAGGGGGGACTCCTATCTGAGCAGTTCTTC. Amino acid sequence: CASSSQGGLLSEQFF.